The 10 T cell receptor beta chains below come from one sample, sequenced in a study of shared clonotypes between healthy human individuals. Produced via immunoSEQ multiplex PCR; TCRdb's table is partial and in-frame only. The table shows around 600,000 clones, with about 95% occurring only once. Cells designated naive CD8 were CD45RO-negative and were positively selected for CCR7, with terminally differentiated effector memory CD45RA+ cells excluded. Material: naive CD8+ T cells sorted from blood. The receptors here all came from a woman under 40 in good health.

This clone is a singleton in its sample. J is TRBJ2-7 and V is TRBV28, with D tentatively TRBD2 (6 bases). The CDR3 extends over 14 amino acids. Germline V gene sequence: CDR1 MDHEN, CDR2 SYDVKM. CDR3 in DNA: TGTACCCCGGGGGACCTGAGCGTCGTCTACGAGCAGTACTTC. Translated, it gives CTPGDLSVVYEQYF.

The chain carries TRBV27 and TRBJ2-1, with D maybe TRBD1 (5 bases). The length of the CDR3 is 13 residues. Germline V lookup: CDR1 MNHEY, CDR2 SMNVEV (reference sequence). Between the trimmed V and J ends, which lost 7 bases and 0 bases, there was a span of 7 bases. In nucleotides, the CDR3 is TGTGCCAGCACCCAGGGCTCCTACAATGAGCAGTTCTTC. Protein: CASTQGSYNEQFF.

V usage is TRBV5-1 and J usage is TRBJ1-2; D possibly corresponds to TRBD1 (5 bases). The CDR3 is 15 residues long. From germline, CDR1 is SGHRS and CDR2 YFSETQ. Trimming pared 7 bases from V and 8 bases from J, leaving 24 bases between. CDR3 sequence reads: CASRPKQWVQGGYTF. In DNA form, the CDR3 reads TGCGCCAGCCGTCCCAAACAGTGGGTCCAGGGAGGCTACACCTTC.

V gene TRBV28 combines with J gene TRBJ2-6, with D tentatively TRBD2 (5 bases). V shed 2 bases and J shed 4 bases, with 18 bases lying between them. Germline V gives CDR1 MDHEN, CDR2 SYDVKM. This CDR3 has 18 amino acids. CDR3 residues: CASSLEGLSYSGANVLTF. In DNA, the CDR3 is TGTGCCAGCAGTTTAGAGGGCCTTTCGTACTCCGGGGCCAACGTCCTGACTTTC. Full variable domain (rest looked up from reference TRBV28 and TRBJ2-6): DVKVTQSSRYLVKRTGEKVFLECVQDMDHENMFWYRQDPGLGLRLIYFSYDVKMKEKGDIPEGYSVSREKKERFSLILESASTNQTSMYLCASSLEGLSYSGANVLTFGAGSRLTVL.

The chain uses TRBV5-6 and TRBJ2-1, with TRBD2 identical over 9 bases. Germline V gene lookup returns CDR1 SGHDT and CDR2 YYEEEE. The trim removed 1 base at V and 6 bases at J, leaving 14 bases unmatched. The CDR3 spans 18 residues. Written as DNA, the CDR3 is TGTGCCAGCAGCTTGAGGGGGCTAGCGGGAATCCTGGTCAATGAGCAGTTCTTC. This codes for CASSLRGLAGILVNEQFF.

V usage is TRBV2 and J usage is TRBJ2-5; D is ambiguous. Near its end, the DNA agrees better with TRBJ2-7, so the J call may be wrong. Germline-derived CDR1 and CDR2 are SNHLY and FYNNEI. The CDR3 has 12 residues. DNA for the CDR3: TGTGCCAGCAGTATGCCAGCCTACGAGCAGTACTTC. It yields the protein CASSMPAYEQYF.

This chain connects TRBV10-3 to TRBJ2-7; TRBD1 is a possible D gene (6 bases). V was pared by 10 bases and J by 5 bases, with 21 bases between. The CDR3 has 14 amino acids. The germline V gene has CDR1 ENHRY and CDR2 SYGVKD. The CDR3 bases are TGTGCCACCGGGGAAAGGACAGCAAACGACGAGCAGTACTTC. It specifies CATGERTANDEQYF.

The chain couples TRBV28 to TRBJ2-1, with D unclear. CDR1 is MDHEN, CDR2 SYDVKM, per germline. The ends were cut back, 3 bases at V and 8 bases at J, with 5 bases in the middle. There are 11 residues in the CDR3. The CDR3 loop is CASSFLYEQFF. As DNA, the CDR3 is TGTGCCAGCAGTTTTCTCTATGAGCAGTTCTTC.

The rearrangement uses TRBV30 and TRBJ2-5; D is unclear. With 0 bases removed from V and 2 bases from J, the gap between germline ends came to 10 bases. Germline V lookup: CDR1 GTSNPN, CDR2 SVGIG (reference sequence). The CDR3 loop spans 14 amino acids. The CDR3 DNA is TGTGCCTGGAGTGTACTGGGGTGGCAAGAGACCCAGTACTTC. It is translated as CAWSVLGWQETQYF.

The CDR3, as DNA: TGTGCCACCCAACAAGAGGGGCGTTCAAAGGCAGATACGCAGTATTTT. Amino acids: CATQQEGRSKADTQYF. This rearrangement joins TRBV7-9 to TRBJ2-3, with D perhaps matching TRBD1 or TRBD2 (5 bases each). CDR3 length: 16 amino acids. V was trimmed by 10 bases and J by 4 bases, leaving 24 bases between them. The germline CDR1 and CDR2 sequences are SEHNR and FQNEAQ (reference sequence).